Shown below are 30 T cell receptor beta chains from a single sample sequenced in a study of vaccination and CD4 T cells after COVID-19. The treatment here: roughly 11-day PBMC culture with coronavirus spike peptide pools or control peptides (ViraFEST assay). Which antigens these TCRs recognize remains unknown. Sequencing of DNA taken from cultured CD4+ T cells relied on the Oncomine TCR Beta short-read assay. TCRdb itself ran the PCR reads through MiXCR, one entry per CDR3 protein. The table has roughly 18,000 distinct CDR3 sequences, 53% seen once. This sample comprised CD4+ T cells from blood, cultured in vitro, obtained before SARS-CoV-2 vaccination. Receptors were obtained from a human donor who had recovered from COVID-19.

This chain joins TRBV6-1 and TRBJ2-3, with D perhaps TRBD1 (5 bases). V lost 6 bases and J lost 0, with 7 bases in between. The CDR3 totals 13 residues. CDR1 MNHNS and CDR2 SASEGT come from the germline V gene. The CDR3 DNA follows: TGTGCCAGCAGGACAGTTAGCACAGATACGCAGTATTTT. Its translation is CASRTVSTDTQYF.

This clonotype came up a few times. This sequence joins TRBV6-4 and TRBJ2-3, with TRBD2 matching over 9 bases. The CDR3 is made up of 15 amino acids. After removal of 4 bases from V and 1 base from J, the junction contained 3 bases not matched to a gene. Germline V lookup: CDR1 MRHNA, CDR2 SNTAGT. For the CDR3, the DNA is TGTGCCAGCAGTGGGGTAGCGGGAGGCACAGATACGCAGTATTTT. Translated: CASSGVAGGTDTQYF.

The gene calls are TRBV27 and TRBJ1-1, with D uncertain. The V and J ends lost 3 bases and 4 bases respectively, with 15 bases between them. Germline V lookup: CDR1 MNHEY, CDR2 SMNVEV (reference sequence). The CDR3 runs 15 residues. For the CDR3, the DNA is TGTGCCAGCAGTTTTTCCGGGAGGTCGGGCACTGAAGCTTTCTTT. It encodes CASSFSGRSGTEAFF.

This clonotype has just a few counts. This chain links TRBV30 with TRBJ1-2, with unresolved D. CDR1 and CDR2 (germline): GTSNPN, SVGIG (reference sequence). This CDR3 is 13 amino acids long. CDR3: CGCPTEANYGYTF. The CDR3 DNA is TGTGGCTGCCCGACGGAAGCTAACTATGGCTACACCTTC.

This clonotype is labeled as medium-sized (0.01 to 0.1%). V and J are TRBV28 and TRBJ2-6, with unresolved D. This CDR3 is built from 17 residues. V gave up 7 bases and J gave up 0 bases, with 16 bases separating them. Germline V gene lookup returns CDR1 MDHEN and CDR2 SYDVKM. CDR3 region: CASNQQPSISGANVLTF. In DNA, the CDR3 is TGTGCCAGCAACCAACAGCCCAGCATCTCTGGGGCCAACGTCCTGACTTTC.

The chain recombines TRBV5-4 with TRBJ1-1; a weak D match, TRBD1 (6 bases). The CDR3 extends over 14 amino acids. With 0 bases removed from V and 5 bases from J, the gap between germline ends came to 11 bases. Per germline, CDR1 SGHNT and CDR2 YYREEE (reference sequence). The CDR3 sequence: CASSLAGGWTEAFF. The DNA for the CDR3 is TGTGCCAGCAGCTTGGCGGGGGGCTGGACTGAAGCTTTCTTT.

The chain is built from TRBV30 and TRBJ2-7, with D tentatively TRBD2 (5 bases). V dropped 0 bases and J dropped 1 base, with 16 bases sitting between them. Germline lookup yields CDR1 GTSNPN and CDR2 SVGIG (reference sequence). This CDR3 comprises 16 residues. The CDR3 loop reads CAWSVRGAGTSYEQYF. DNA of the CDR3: TGTGCCTGGAGTGTACGGGGAGCTGGAACTTCCTACGAGCAGTACTTC.

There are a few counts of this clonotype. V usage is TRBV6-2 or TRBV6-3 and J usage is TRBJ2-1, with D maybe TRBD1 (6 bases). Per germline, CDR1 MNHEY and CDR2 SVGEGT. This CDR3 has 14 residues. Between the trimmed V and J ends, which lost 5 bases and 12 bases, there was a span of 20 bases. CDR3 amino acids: CASSSGTPLQGQFF. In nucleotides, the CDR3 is TGTGCCAGCAGTAGTGGGACACCCTTACAGGGGCAGTTCTTC.

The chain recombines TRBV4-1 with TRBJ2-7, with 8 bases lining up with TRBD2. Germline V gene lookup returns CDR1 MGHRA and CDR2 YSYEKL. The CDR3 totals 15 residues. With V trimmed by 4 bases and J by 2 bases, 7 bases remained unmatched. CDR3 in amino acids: CASSLEGRGAYEQYF. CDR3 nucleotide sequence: TGCGCCAGCAGCCTGGAAGGGCGGGGGGCCTACGAGCAGTACTTC.

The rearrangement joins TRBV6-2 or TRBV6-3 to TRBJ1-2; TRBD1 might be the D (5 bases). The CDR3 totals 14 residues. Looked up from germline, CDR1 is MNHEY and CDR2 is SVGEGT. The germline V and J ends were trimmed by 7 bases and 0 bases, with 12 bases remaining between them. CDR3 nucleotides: TGTGCCAGCACGGGGGACGGATCTAACTATGGCTACACCTTC. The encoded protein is CASTGDGSNYGYTF.

The CDR3 DNA reads as TGTGCCAGCAGCTTAAGGGCTCCACAGCAAGAGACCCAGTACTTC. Translating it yields CASSLRAPQQETQYF. The chain uses TRBV11-1 and TRBJ2-5; D is undetermined. Germline loops: CDR1 SGHAT, CDR2 FQDESV (reference sequence). This CDR3 spans 15 amino acids. The V gene lost 2 bases and the J gene lost 2 bases, with 12 bases spanning the gap.

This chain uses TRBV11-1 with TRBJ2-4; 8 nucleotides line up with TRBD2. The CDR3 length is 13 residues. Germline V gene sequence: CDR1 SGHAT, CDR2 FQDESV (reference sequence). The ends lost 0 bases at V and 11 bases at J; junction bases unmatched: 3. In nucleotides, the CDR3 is TGTGCCAGCAGCTTAGCGCGGGGGGACGTTCAGTACTTC. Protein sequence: CASSLARGDVQYF. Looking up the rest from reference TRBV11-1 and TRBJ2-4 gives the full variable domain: EAEVAQSPRYKITEKSQAVAFWCDPISGHATLYWYRQILGQGPELLVQFQDESVVDDSQLPKDRFSAERLKGVDSTLKIQPAELGDSAMYLCASSLARGDVQYFGAGTRLSVL.

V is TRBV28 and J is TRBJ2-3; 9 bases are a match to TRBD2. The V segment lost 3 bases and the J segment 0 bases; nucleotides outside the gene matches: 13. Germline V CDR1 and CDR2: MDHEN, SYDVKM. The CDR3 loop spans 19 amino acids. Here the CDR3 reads CASSLFAGGRGTSTDTQYF. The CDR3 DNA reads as TGTGCCAGCAGTTTGTTTGCGGGAGGGCGGGGGACGAGCACAGATACGCAGTATTTT.

The CDR3, as DNA: TGCGCCAGCAGCTTGGGGACAGATCCGATACAAGAGACCCAGTACTTC. Amino acids: CASSLGTDPIQETQYF. The chain recombines TRBV5-1 with TRBJ2-5; D possibly corresponds to TRBD1 (6 bases). CDR1 and CDR2 (germline): SGHRS, YFSETQ. The CDR3 has 16 amino acids. V was trimmed by 0 bases and J by 2 bases, leaving 14 bases between them.

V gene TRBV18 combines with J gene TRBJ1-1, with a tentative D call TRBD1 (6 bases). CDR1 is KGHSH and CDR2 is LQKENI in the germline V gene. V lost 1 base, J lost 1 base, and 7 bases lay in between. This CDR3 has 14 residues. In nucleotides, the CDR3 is TGTGCCAGCTCACCACTGGACAGGAACACTGAAGCTTTCTTT. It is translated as CASSPLDRNTEAFF.

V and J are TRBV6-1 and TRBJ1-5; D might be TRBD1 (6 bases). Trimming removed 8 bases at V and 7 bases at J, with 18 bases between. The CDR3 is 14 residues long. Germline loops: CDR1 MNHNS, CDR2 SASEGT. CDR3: CASVTTGLGQPQHF. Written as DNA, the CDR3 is TGTGCCAGCGTAACCACAGGGCTAGGGCAGCCCCAGCATTTT.

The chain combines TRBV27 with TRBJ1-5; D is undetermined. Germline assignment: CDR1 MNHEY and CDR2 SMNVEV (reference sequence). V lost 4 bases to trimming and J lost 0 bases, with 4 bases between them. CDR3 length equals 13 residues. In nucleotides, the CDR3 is TGTGCCAGCAGTTCAGATAGCAATCAGCCCCAGCATTTT. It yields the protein CASSSDSNQPQHF.

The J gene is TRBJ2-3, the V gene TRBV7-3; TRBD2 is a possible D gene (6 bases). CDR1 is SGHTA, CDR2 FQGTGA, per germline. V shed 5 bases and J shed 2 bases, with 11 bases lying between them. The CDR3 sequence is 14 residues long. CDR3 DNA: TGTGCCAGCAGCCCTGGGGAGGTCACAGATACGCAGTATTTT. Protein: CASSPGEVTDTQYF. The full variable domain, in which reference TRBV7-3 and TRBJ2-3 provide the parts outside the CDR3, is GAGVSQTPSNKVTEKGKYVELRCDPISGHTALYWYRQSLGQGPEFLIYFQGTGAADDSGLPNDRFFAVRPEGSVSTLKIQRTERGDSAVYLCASSPGEVTDTQYFGPGTRLTVL.

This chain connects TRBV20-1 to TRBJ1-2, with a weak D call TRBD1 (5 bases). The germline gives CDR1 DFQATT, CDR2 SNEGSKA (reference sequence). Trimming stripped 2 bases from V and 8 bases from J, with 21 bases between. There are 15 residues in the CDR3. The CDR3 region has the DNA TGCAGTGCTAGAATATTCGGGTCGCAGGGTAGCGGCTACACCTTC. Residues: CSARIFGSQGSGYTF.

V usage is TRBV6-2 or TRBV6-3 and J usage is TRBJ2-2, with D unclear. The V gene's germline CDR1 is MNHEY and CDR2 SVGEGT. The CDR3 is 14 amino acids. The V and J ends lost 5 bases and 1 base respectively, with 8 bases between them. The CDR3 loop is CASSDLQNTGELFF. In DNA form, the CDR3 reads TGTGCCAGCAGTGACTTACAGAACACCGGGGAGCTGTTTTTT.

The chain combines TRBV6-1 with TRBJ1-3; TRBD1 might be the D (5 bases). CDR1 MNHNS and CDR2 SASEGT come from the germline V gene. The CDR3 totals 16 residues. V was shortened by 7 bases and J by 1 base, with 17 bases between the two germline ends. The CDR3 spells CASISGTFVSGNTIYF. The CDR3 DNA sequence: TGTGCCAGCATATCAGGGACTTTTGTTTCTGGAAACACCATATATTTT.

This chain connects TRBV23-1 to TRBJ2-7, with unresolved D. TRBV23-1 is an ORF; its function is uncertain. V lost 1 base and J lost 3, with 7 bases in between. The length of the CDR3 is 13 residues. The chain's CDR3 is CASSQLVFYEQYF. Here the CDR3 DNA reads TGCGCCAGCAGTCAATTGGTCTTCTACGAGCAGTACTTC.

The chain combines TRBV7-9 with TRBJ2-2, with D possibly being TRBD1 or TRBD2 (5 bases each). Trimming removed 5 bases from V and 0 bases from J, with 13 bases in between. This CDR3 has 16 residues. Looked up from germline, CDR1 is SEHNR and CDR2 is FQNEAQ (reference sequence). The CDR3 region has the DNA TGTGCCAGCAGCCTGGGGACGACGGCGAACACCGGGGAGCTGTTTTTT. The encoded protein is CASSLGTTANTGELFF.

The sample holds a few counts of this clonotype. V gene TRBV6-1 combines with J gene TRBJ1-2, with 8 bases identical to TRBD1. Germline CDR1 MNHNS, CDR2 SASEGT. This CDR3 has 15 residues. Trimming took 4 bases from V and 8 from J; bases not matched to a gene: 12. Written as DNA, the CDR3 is TGTGCCAGCAGTGGCCTGGGACAGGAAGTATGGGGCTACACCTTC. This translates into CASSGLGQEVWGYTF.

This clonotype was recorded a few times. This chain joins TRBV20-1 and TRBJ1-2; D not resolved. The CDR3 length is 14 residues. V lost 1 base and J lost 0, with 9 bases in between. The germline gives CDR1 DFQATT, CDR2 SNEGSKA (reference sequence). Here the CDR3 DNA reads TGCAGTGCTAGAGTAGGGCGAGCTAACTATGGCTACACCTTC. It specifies CSARVGRANYGYTF.

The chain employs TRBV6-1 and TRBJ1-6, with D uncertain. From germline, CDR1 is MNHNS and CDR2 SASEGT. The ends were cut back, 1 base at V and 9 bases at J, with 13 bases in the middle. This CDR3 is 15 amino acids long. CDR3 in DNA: TGTGCCAGCAGTGAAGGTGCCGCTGGAGGTTCACCCCTCCACTTT. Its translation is CASSEGAAGGSPLHF.

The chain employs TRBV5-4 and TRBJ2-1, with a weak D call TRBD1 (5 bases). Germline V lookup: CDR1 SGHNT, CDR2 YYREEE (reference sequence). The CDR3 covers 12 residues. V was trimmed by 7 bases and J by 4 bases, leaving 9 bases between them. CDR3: CASEDRYNEQFF. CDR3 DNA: TGTGCCAGCGAAGACAGATACAATGAGCAGTTCTTC. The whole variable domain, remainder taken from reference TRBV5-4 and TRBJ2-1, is ETGVTQSPTHLIKTRGQQVTLRCSSQSGHNTVSWYQQALGQGPQFIFQYYREEENGRGNFPPRFSGLQFPNYSSELNVNALELDDSALYLCASEDRYNEQFFGPGTRLTVL.

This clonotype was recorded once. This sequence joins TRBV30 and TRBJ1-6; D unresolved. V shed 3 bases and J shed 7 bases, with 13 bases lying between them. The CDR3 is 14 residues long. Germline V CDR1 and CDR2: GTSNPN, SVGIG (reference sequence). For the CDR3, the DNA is TGTGCCTGGAGGTTCCGGCGGGAGAATTCACCCCTCCACTTT. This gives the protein CAWRFRRENSPLHF.

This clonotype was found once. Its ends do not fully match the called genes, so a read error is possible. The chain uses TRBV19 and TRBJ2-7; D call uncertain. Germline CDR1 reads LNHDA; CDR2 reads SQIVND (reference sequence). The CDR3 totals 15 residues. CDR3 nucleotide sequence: TGTGCCAGTAGAATAGCTGGCAGGACCTTCTACGAGCAGTACTTC. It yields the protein CASRIAGRTFYEQYF.

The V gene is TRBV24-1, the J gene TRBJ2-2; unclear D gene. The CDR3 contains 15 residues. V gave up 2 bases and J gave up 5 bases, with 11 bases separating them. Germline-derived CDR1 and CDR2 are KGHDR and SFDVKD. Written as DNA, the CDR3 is TGTGCCACCAGTGATTCCGGCAGATTAACCGGGGAGCTGTTTTTT. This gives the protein CATSDSGRLTGELFF.